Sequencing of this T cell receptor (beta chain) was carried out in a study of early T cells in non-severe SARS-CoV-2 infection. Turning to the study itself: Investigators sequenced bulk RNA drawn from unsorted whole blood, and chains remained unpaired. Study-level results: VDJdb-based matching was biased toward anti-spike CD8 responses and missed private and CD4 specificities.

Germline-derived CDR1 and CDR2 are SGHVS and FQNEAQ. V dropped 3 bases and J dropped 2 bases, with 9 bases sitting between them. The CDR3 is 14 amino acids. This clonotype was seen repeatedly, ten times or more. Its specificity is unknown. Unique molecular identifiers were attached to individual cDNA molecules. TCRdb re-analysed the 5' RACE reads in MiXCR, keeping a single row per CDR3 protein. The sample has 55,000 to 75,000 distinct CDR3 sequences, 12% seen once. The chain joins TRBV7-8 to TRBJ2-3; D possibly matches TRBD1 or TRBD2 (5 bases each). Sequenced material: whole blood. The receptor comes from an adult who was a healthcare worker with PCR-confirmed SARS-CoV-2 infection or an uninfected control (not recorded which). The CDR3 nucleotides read TGTGCCAGCAGCTTCAGAGGGACCACAGATACGCAGTATTTT. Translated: CASSFRGTTDTQYF.